This T cell receptor beta chain is from a study of T cells in localized non-small cell lung cancer. This clone was detected once. Its antigen remains unidentified. Study conclusions and caveats: A higher density of T cells in blood coincided with extended overall survival. Clonality of T cells reached its maximum in uninvolved adjacent lung, surpassing tumor. In adjacent lung appeared a median about 57 of the top 100 tumor clones. Sequencing covered just one tumor region, so heterogeneity cannot be ruled out.

This table comes from immunoSEQ multiplex PCR, and its TCRdb copy is limited to in-frame clones, with some not included. Of 25,000 to 30,000 clones listed, 65% to 85% were seen once; the top ten hold over 4%. The sample consisted of peripheral blood mononuclear cells, taken before any cancer treatment. The receptor was derived from a man between 40 and 75 years old with stage III lung adenocarcinoma.

CDR3: CASSAGTGKGSTDTQYF. CDR3 DNA: TGCGCCAGCAGCGCCGGGACAGGGAAAGGGAGCACAGATACGCAGTATTTT. This chain links TRBV5-1 with TRBJ2-3; TRBD1 matches 9 bases. Germline V gene lookup returns CDR1 SGHRS and CDR2 YFSETQ. Trimming removed 4 bases from V and 0 bases from J; junction bases left unmatched: 9. The CDR3 has 17 residues. Filled out from reference TRBV5-1 and TRBJ2-3, the complete variable domain reads KAGVTQTPRYLIKTRGQQVTLSCSPISGHRSVSWYQQTPGQGLQFLFEYFSETQRNKGNFPGRFSGRQFSNSRSEMNVSTLELGDSALYLCASSAGTGKGSTDTQYFGPGTRLTVL.